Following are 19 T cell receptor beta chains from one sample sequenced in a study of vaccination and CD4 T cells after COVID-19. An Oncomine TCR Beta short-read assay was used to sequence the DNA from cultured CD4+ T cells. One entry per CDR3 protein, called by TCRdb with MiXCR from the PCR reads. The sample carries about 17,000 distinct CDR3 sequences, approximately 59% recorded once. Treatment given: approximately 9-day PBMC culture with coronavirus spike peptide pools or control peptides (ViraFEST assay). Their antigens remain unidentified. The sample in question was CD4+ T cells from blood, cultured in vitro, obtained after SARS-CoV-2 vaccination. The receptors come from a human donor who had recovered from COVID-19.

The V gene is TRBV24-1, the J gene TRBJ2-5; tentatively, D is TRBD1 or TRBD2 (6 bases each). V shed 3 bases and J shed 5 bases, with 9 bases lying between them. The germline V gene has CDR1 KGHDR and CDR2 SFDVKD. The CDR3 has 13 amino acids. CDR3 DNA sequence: TGTGCCACCAGTGATGGGGGGCGGGAGACCCAGTACTTC. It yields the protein CATSDGGRETQYF.

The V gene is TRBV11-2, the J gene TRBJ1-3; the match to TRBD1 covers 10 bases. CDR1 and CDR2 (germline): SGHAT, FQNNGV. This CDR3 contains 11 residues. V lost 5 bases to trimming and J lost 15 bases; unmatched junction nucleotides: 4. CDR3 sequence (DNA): TGTGCCAGCAGCCCCGGGGACAGGGGATATTTT. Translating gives CASSPGDRGYF. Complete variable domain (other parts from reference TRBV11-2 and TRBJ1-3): EAGVAQSPRYKIIEKRQSVAFWCNPISGHATLYWYQQILGQGPKLLIQFQNNGVVDDSQLPKDRFSAERLKGVDSTLKIQPAKLEDSAVYLCASSPGDRGYFGEGSWLTVV.

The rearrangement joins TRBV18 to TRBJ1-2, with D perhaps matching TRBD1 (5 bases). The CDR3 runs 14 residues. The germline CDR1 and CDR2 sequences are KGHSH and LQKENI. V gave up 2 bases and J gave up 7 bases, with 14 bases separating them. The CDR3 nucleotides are TGTGCCAGCTCACCAAAACCCGGTCAGGGTGGCTACACCTTC. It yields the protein CASSPKPGQGGYTF.

For the CDR3, the DNA is TGTGCCAGCAGCTTAGGACCCAGGGGGGACACTGAAGCTTTCTTT. Translating it yields CASSLGPRGDTEAFF. The rearrangement joins TRBV11-2 to TRBJ1-1; TRBD1 aligns across 7 bases. Unmatched junction bases numbered 5, after V lost 1 base and J lost 3 bases. The CDR3 is 15 amino acids. Germline V gene sequence: CDR1 SGHAT, CDR2 FQNNGV.

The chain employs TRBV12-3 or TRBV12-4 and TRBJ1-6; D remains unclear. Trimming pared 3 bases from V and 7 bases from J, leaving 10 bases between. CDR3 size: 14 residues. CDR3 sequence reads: CASSLAEGNSPLHF. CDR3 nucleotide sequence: TGTGCCAGCAGTTTGGCAGAGGGAAATTCACCCCTCCACTTT.

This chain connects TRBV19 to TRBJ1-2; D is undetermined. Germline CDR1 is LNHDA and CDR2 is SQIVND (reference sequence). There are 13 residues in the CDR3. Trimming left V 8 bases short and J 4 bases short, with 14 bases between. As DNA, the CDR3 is TGTGCCAGTGGCGTCGCTAGGGCCTATGGCTACACCTTC. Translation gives CASGVARAYGYTF.

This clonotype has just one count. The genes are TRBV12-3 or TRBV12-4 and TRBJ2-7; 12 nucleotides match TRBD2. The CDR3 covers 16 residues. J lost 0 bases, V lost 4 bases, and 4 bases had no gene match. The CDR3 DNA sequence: TGTGCCAGCAGTTCTGGACTAGCGGGAAGCTCCTACGAGCAGTACTTC. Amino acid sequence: CASSSGLAGSSYEQYF.

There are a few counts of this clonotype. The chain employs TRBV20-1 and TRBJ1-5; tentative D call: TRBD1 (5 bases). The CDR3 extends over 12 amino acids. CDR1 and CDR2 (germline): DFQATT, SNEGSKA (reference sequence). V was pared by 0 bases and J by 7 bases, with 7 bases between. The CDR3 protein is CSAREGAQPQHF. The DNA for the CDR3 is TGCAGTGCTAGAGAAGGGGCCCAGCCCCAGCATTTT.

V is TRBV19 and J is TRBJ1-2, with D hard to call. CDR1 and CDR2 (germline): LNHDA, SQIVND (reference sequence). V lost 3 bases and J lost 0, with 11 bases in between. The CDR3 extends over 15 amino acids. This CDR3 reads CASSIPQLSNYGYTF. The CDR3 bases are TGTGCCAGTAGTATCCCACAGCTGTCTAACTATGGCTACACCTTC. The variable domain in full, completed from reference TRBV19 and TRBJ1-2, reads DGGITQSPKYLFRKEGQNVTLSCEQNLNHDAMYWYRQDPGQGLRLIYYSQIVNDFQKGDIAEGYSVSREKKESFPLTVTSAQKNPTAFYLCASSIPQLSNYGYTFGSGTRLTVV.

CDR3 amino acids: CASSPRPLGTEAFF. In nucleotides, the CDR3 is TGTGCCAGCTCACCTAGGCCTCTCGGGACTGAAGCTTTCTTT. The chain combines TRBV18 with TRBJ1-1, with D unclear. V shed 3 bases and J shed 5 bases, with 13 bases lying between them. Per germline, CDR1 KGHSH and CDR2 LQKENI. The CDR3 has 14 amino acids.

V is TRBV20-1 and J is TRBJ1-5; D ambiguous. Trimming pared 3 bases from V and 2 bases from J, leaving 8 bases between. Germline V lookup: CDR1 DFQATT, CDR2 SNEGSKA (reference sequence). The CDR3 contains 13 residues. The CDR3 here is CSASWGGNQPQHF. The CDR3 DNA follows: TGCAGTGCTAGTTGGGGTGGCAATCAGCCCCAGCATTTT.

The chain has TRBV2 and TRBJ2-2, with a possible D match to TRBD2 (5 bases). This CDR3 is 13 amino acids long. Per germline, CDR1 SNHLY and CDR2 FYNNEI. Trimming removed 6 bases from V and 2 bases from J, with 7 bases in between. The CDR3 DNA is TGTGCCAGCAGGGACTTTAACACCGGGGAGCTGTTTTTT. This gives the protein CASRDFNTGELFF.

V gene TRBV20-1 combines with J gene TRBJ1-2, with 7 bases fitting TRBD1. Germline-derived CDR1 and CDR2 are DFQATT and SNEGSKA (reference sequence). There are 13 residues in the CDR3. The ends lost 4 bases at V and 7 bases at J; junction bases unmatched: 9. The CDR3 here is CSATQRQGAGYTF. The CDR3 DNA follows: TGCAGTGCTACCCAACGACAGGGTGCTGGCTACACCTTC.

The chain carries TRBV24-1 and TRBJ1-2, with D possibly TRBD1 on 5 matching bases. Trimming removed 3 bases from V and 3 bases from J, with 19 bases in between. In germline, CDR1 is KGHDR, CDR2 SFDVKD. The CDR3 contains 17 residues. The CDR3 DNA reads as TGTGCCACCAGTGATAAGCAACCAGGGTTAGGAGACTATGGCTACACCTTC. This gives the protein CATSDKQPGLGDYGYTF.

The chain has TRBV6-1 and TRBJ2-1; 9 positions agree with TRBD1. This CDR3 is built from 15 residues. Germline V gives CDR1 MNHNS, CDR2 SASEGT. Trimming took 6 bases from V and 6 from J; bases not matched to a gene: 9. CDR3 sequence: CASSLPGTGPNEQFF. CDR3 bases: TGTGCCAGCAGCCTGCCCGGGACAGGGCCCAATGAGCAGTTCTTC.

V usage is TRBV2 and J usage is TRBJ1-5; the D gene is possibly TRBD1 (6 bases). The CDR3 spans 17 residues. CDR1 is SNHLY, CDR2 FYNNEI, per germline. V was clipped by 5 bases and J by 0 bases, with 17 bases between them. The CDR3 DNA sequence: TGTGCCAGCAGTATTGAGACAGGAGCTTATAGCAATCAGCCCCAGCATTTT. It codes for CASSIETGAYSNQPQHF.

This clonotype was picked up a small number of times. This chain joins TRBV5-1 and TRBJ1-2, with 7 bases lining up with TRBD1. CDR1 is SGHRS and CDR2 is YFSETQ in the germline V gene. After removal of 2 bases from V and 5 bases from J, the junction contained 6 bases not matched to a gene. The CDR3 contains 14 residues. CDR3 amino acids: CASSLRTGSYGYTF. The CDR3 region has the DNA TGCGCCAGCAGCTTACGGACAGGCTCGTATGGCTACACCTTC.

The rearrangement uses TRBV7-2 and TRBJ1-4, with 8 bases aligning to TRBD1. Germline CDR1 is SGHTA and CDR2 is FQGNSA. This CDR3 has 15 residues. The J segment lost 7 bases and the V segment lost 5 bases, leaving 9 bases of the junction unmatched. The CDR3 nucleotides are TGTGCCAGCAGCCCCTGGACAGGGTCGGGTGAAAAACTGTTTTTT. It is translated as CASSPWTGSGEKLFF. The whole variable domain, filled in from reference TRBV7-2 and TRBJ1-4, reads GAGVSQSPSNKVTEKGKDVELRCDPISGHTALYWYRQSLGQGLEFLIYFQGNSAPDKSGLPSDRFSAERTGGSVSTLTIQRTQQEDSAVYLCASSPWTGSGEKLFFGSGTQLSVL.

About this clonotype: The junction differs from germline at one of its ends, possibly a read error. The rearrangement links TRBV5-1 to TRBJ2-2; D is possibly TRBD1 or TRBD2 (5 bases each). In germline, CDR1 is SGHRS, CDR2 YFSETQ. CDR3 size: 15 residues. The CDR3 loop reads CASSFGLLGTGEPFF. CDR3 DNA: TGCGCCAGCAGCTTCGGTCTCCTTGGGACCGGGGAGCCGTTTTTT.